The sequence of this T cell receptor beta chain was determined in a study of tumor-infiltrating lymphocytes in primary liver carcinoma. The study extracted blood RNA from unsorted whole blood and also extracted germline DNA. Preoperatively, roughly 4 milliliters of peripheral blood were collected. This clonotype was observed a single time. The antigen is unknown. A much larger clone differs from this one at a single base, so this may be a read error. TCR beta cDNA came from around 500 ng total RNA, primed with a constant-region primer. Libraries covering TCR beta were generated through three nested multiplex PCR rounds (using a slightly modified ARM-PCR). The two initial PCR rounds, roughly 11 cycles each, used TRBV1-TRBV30 forward and C-beta reverse primers. TCRdb analysed the multiplex PCR reads with MiXCR anew, one entry per CDR3 protein. The profile covers approximately 340,000 distinct CDR3 sequences, with 65% appearing a single time and 6.5% taken by the ten largest.

Study-wide results and caveats: Because the samples were bulk unsorted, the study did not compare CD4+ and CD8+ repertoires. Blood had a significantly lower top-250-clone fraction than tumors did (p = 0.039). Overlap in tumor-adjacent and tumor-blood pairs fell below that of tumor region pairs.

The CDR3 is 15 amino acids. The chain is built from TRBV12-3 or TRBV12-4 and TRBJ1-1, with unresolved D. The TCR was taken from a man aged 40-50 years with primary liver carcinoma and hepatitis B virus infection. The specimen sequenced was peripheral blood. The CDR3 reads CVSSLERMMNTEAFF. As DNA, the CDR3 is TGTGTCAGCAGTTTAGAGCGGATGATGAACACTGAAGCTTTCTTT.